This T cell receptor (beta chain) was captured in a study of T cell clones after liver transplantation. As for the study in general: As an antigen-independent comparator, third-party-reactive TCRbeta sequences came from pre-transplant mixed lymphocyte reactions. Patients counted as tolerant after at least one year off all immunosuppression, enzymes not exceeding twice normal.

Some clones are missing from TCRdb's copy, which holds only in-frame ones; the method was immunoSEQ multiplex PCR. The sample has 40,000 to 65,000 clones, approximately 84% seen once; the top ten hold approximately 8.5%. Germline CDR1 is MNHNY and CDR2 is SVGAGI (reference sequence). The CDR3 is made up of 12 amino acids. Deletions cut 5 bases from V and 8 bases from J, with 12 bases between. This specimen consisted of CD4+ T cells from blood, obtained before liver transplant. This chain joins TRBV6-6 and TRBJ1-2; TRBD1 might be the D (5 bases). The source of this sequence is a human donor who received a liver transplant. The CDR3 spells CASSLQGWGYTF. CDR3 in DNA: TGTGCCAGCAGTCTTCAGGGATGGGGCTACACCTTC.